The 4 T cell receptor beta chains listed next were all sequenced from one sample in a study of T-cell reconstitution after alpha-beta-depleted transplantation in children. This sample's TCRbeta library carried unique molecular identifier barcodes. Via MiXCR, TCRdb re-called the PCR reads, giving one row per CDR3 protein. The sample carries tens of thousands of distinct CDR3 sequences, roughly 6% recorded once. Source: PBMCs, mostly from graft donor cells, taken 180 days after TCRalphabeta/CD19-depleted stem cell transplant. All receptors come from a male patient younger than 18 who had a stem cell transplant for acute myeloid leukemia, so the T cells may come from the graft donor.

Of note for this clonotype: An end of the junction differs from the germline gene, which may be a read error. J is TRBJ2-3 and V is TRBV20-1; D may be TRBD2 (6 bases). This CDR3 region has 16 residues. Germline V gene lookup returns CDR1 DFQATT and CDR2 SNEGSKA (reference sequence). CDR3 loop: CCANPSSGVVPDTQYF. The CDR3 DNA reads TGCTGTGCTAACCCCTCGTCGGGAGTCGTCCCGGATACGCAGTATTTT.

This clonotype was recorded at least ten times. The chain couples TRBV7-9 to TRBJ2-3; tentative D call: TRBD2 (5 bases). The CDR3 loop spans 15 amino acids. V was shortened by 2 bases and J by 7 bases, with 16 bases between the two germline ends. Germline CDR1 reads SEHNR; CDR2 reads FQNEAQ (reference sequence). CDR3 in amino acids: CASSLFEPGSHTQYF. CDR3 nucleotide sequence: TGTGCCAGCAGCTTATTTGAACCGGGGTCACATACGCAGTATTTT.

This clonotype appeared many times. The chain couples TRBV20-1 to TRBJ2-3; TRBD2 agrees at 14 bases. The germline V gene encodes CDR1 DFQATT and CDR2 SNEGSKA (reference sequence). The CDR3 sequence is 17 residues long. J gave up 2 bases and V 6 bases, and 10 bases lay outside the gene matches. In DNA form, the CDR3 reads TGCAGTGCCGGCTTGACTAGCGGGAGGGTTGCCACAGATACGCAGTATTTT. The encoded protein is CSAGLTSGRVATDTQYF.

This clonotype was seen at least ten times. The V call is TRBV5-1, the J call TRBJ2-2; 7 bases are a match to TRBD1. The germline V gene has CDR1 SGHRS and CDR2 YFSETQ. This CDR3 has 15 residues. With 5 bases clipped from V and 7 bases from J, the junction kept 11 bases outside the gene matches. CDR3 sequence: CASRVQGEIFGELFF. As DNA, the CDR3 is TGCGCCAGCAGAGTGCAGGGGGAAATTTTCGGGGAGCTGTTTTTT.